Sequencing of this TCR beta chain was carried out in a study of cytomegalovirus exposure and HLA in healthy donors. PCR amplification relied on 60 Vbeta primers (plus 13 Jbeta primers). The repertoire was sequenced with immunoSEQ multiplex PCR; TCRdb's copy has only in-frame clones and lacks some. The repertoire has 200,000 or so clones, more than 80% of them found once; the top ten carry about 3.1%. The CDR3 runs 12 residues. From germline, CDR1 is SQVTM and CDR2 ANQGSEA. Between the trimmed V and J ends, which lost 6 bases and 2 bases, there was a span of 11 bases. What was sequenced was PBMCs. This chain connects TRBV29-1 to TRBJ2-7; D gene uncertain. The source is a man younger than 40 in good health and CMV-seronegative. The CDR3 loop is CSVLERTYEQYF. Written as DNA, the CDR3 is TGCAGCGTGTTAGAGAGGACCTACGAGCAGTACTTC.